Below, one T cell receptor beta chain is given with its context. Its antigen remains unidentified. The V and J ends lost 4 bases and 5 bases respectively, with 10 bases between them. CDR1 SGHRS and CDR2 YFSETQ come from the germline V gene. This CDR3 is built from 13 residues. This sample was included in a study of T-cell memory formation after mild COVID-19. Study-wide findings and caveats: CD4+ contracting clones were found mainly in CM and EM, and CD8+ ones in EMRA. Cross-reactive memory seemingly joined, as some responding clones were found in pre-infection memory. Day 37-peaking second-wave clones had unconfirmed SARS-CoV-2 specificity.

After 5'RACE with constant-segment primers, TCR alpha and TCR beta cDNA libraries carrying sample barcodes and UMIs were obtained. MiXCR, run by TCRdb on the 5' RACE reads, gives a single entry per CDR3 protein. Seen here are a few hundred thousand distinct CDR3 sequences, 28% observed once, and the top ten hold approximately 13%. The V call is TRBV5-1, the J call TRBJ2-4; D is perhaps TRBD1 (5 bases). The TCR was taken from an adult woman who had mild COVID-19 (a few samples of this study predate the infection). Cell type and time point are not known. The sample taken for sequencing was PBMCs or a T cell subset sorted from them (not recorded which). This CDR3 reads CASSGIRENIQYF. The CDR3 nucleotides are TGCGCCAGCAGCGGAATCAGGGAAAACATTCAGTACTTC.